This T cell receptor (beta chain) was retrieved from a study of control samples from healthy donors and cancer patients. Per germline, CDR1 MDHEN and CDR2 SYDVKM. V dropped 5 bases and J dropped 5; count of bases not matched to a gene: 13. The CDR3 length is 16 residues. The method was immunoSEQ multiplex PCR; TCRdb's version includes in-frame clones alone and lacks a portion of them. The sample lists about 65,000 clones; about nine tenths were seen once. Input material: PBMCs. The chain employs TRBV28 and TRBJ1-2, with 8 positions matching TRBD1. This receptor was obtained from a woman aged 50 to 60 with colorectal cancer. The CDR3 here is CASSLRVTGVAYGYTF. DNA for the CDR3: TGTGCCAGCAGTCTCCGTGTGACAGGGGTTGCGTATGGCTACACCTTC.